This T cell receptor beta chain originates from a study of blood T cell repertoires in COVID-19. Whole-study context: From the United States, Italy and Spain came samples of acute and convalescent COVID-19. Sources were T cells, B-cell-depleted T cells, or PBMCs; the material itself was cDNA or gDNA.

Some clones are missing from TCRdb's copy, which holds only in-frame ones; the method was immunoSEQ multiplex PCR. The sample includes about 41,000 clones, 65% to 85% of them seen just once. CDR3 length: 14 residues. Deletions cut 5 bases from V and 5 bases from J, with 15 bases between. In germline, CDR1 is SGHTA, CDR2 FQGNSA. This clonotype was obtained from a middle-aged man with active or convalescent COVID-19. J is TRBJ1-1 and V is TRBV7-2; D is perhaps TRBD1 (5 bases). Material: peripheral blood. CDR3 bases: TGTGCCAGCAGCATGGGGCCTCAGGGAACTGAAGCTTTCTTT. Its protein product is CASSMGPQGTEAFF.